These T cell receptor beta chains were read from a single sample in a study of CD8 T cells in ankylosing spondylitis. TCRdb fed the 5' RACE reads into MiXCR, producing one record per CDR3 protein. The table lists about 500,000 distinct CDR3 sequences, 5.3% of them singletons, with approximately 3.5% in the top ten. The sample taken for sequencing was blood, either unsorted or a sorted T cell fraction (not recorded which). The receptors stem from a male donor with ankylosing spondylitis. CDR3s include the opening cysteine and the closing phenylalanine or tryptophan. A D gene is named only where the DNA matches it firmly. Not every row has a clone size; where given, it reads once, few, many or a size class.

d_call,j_call,v_call,clone_size,cdr3_nt,cdr3_aa
-,TRBJ2-1,TRBV9,many,TGTGCCAGCAGCGTAGGGTCTTGGGATCTCTACAATGAGCAGTTCTTC,CASSVGSWDLYNEQFF
TRBD1,TRBJ2-5,TRBV20-1,many,TGCAGTGCTAGTAAAGGGGGCGAAGAGACCCAGTACTTC,CSASKGGEETQYF
-,TRBJ2-2,TRBV18,-,TGTGCCAGCTCACCACCGAGGGGGACCGGGGAGCTGTTTTTT,CASSPPRGTGELFF
-,TRBJ2-7,TRBV5-1,many,TGCGCCAGCAGCTTTGGCAGGACCCTAACAAACGACGAGCAGTACTTC,CASSFGRTLTNDEQYF
TRBD2,TRBJ2-7,TRBV20-1,many,TGCAGTGCAGAACTAGCGGGGGGCTCCTACGAGCAGTACTTC,CSAELAGGSYEQYF
-,TRBJ1-5,TRBV6-1,many,TGTGCCAGCAACCGTGACATCGTCTCTCAGCCCCAGCATTTT,CASNRDIVSQPQHF
-,TRBJ2-7,TRBV12-3/TRBV12-4,many,TGTGCCAGCAGTTCCCCCTACGAGCAGTACTTC,CASSSPYEQYF
-,TRBJ1-5,TRBV4-3,many,TGCGCCAGCAGCCAAGTCCTAAATCAGCCCCAGCATTTT,CASSQVLNQPQHF
-,TRBJ2-7,TRBV5-5,many,TGTGCCAGCAACCCCGAAGGAGGCTACGAGCAGTACTTC,CASNPEGGYEQYF
TRBD2,TRBJ2-3,TRBV24-1,many,TGTGCCACCAGTGATTATAGCGGGAGTTCAACAGATACGCAGTATTTT,CATSDYSGSSTDTQYF
-,TRBJ1-6,TRBV9,many,TGTGCCAGCAGCGTTTCGGGAAGCTCCTATAATTCACCCCTCCACTTT,CASSVSGSSYNSPLHF
-,TRBJ2-7,TRBV4-3,many,TGCGCCAGCAGCCAAGAGATGGGGACGGTGGTGTTTTCCTACGAGCAGTACTTC,CASSQEMGTVVFSYEQYF
-,TRBJ1-1,TRBV6-1,-,TGTGCCAGCAGTGGACGAGGGGCTGGGGCTTTCTTT,CASSGRGAGAFF
-,TRBJ2-7,TRBV7-9,many,TGTGCCAGCAGCCCAACACCAGGATCCGAGCAGTACTTC,CASSPTPGSEQYF
-,TRBJ1-1,TRBV7-2,many,TGTGCCAGCAGCCCCCAGCGGGGAACCACTGAAGCTTTCTTT,CASSPQRGTTEAFF
-,TRBJ1-2,TRBV7-9,many,TGTGCCAGCACCACTAGTAAGGAATTGGGCTACACCTTC,CASTTSKELGYTF
-,TRBJ2-4,TRBV10-3,many,TGTGCCATCAGCCCAGGGGGGAACATTCAGTACTTC,CAISPGGNIQYF
-,TRBJ1-2,TRBV20-1,many,TGCAGTGCTAGATACCGGGAGGCCTATGGCTACACCTTC,CSARYREAYGYTF
TRBD1,TRBJ2-2,TRBV5-5,few,TGTGCCAGCAACCGTGTTGCGGACAGGGTGGAGAGCGGGGAGCTGTTTTTT,CASNRVADRVESGELFF
TRBD2,TRBJ2-1,TRBV29-1,many,TGCAGCGTCCCGGGACTAGCGGCAAATGAGCAGTTCTTC,CSVPGLAANEQFF
-,TRBJ2-7,TRBV7-6,many,TGTGCCAGCAGCTTAGCAGCCAGCTCCTACGAGCAGTACTTC,CASSLAASSYEQYF
-,TRBJ1-1,TRBV4-3,many,TGCGCCAGCAGCCAGGAGGTGTGGGGACCCGAAGCTTTCTTT,CASSQEVWGPEAFF
TRBD1,TRBJ1-1,TRBV29-1,many,TGCAGCGTTAGAGGGCCAGGGGGTCCCGGGGGAGCTTTCTTT,CSVRGPGGPGGAFF
-,TRBJ1-1,TRBV20-1,many,TGCAGTGCCGGAGTGGGGGGGAGAAACACTGAAGCTTTCTTT,CSAGVGGRNTEAFF
TRBD1,TRBJ2-5,TRBV29-1,many,TGCAGCGCGGCCGCCGGGACAGGGGTGATGGAGACCCAGTACTTC,CSAAAGTGVMETQYF
-,TRBJ1-4,TRBV15,many,TGTGCCACCAGCAGGCGGACAGAAAAACTGTTTTTT,CATSRRTEKLFF
-,TRBJ1-1,TRBV12-3/TRBV12-4,many,TGTGCCAGCACCCTGCGTTTGATTGGAGGCACTGAAGCTTTCTTT,CASTLRLIGGTEAFF
TRBD2,TRBJ2-7,TRBV29-1,many,TGCAGCGTTGAAGATCTTCGGCAGGGCGGAACTAGCGGGGATTCCTACGAGCAGTACTTC,CSVEDLRQGGTSGDSYEQYF
-,TRBJ1-3,TRBV5-1,many,TGCGCCAGCAAATCCACTGTATCCTCTGGAAACACCATATATTTT,CASKSTVSSGNTIYF
TRBD1,TRBJ1-5,TRBV7-2,few,TGTGCCAGCAGCTCCGGGACAGGCGCCCAGCCCCAGCATTTT,CASSSGTGAQPQHF
TRBD2,TRBJ2-1,TRBV27,many,TGTGCCAGCACTGGACTAGCGGGAGACGAGCAGTTCTTC,CASTGLAGDEQFF
-,TRBJ2-2,TRBV7-9,-,TGTGCCAGCAGCTTGGCAGGGTGGATCGGGGAGCTGTTTTTT,CASSLAGWIGELFF
-,TRBJ2-1,TRBV28,few,TGTGCCAGCAGTGCGAGCGGAGCGAGGAGTTTCAATGAGCAGTTCTTC,CASSASGARSFNEQFF
-,TRBJ1-4,TRBV9,many,TGTGCCAGCAGCCCGTTCGGCGCAACTAATGAAAAACTGTTTTTT,CASSPFGATNEKLFF
TRBD2,TRBJ2-5,TRBV9,-,TGTGCCAGCAGCGCTTACGGACTAGTGGGAGAGACCCAGTACTTC,CASSAYGLVGETQYF
-,TRBJ2-5,TRBV20-1,many,TGCAGTGCTTGGACACGGGAGACCCAGTACTTC,CSAWTRETQYF
TRBD1,TRBJ2-7,TRBV29-1,many,TGCAGCGCCCGGGACAGTGCCTCCTACGAGCAGTACTTC,CSARDSASYEQYF
-,TRBJ1-5,TRBV2,many,TGTGCCAGCAGTGTGGGCAATCAGCCCCAGCATTTT,CASSVGNQPQHF
-,TRBJ2-4,TRBV4-3,many,TGCGCCAGCAGCCAAGAAACATTTCTAGCCAAAAACATTCAGTACTTC,CASSQETFLAKNIQYF
TRBD2,TRBJ2-5,TRBV27,many,TGTGCCAGCGGCGCGACTAGCGGGGGGTTACTCAGGGAGACCCAGTACTTC,CASGATSGGLLRETQYF
-,TRBJ1-1,TRBV20-1,-,TGCAGTGCCACGCCCAGGAACACTGACGCTTTCTTT,CSATPRNTDAFF
-,TRBJ1-1,TRBV7-2,many,TGTGCCAGCAGCTTAGGGGCAGGGACGACTGAAGCTTTCTTT,CASSLGAGTTEAFF
TRBD2,TRBJ2-1,TRBV7-2,many,TGTGCCAGCAGTTCCGCAGGGGGACTAGCGGGAAATGAGCAGTTCTTC,CASSSAGGLAGNEQFF
TRBD1,TRBJ1-4,TRBV4-3,many,TGCGCCAGCAGCGGACAGGGGAGGGAAAAACTGTTTTTT,CASSGQGREKLFF
-,TRBJ2-5,TRBV7-3,few,TGTGCCAGCAGCCCAAGGGGGCTGACAGGGAGGATGACCCAGTACTTC,CASSPRGLTGRMTQYF
-,TRBJ2-4,TRBV20-1,many,TGCAGTGCTGCCCGAATAGGACAGAAAAAAAACATTCAGTACTTC,CSAARIGQKKNIQYF
-,TRBJ2-1,TRBV20-1,many,TGCAGTGCTAGAAGGTATAATGAGCAGTTCTTC,CSARRYNEQFF
-,TRBJ1-3,TRBV12-3/TRBV12-4,many,TGTGCCAGCAGCCGAGTGGGAACCATTGACTCTGGAAACACCATATATTTT,CASSRVGTIDSGNTIYF
TRBD1,TRBJ1-2,TRBV7-2,many,TGTGCCAGCAGCTTTTCAGGACAGGGCCAGGGCTACACCTTC,CASSFSGQGQGYTF
-,TRBJ2-1,TRBV5-4,-,TGTGCCAGCAGCGCCCATTCTGGGGGTTCCTACAATGAGCAGTTCTTC,CASSAHSGGSYNEQFF
TRBD2,TRBJ2-7,TRBV5-5,many,TGTGCCAGCAGTTCCGGGGCGGGGGTCTACGAGCAGTACTTC,CASSSGAGVYEQYF